The rows below give T cell receptor beta chains drawn from one sample of a study of T-cell memory formation after mild COVID-19. TCRdb itself ran the 5' RACE reads through MiXCR, one entry per CDR3 protein. The profile shows 40,000 to 60,000 distinct CDR3 sequences, roughly 12% of them singletons. What was sequenced was PBMCs or a T cell subset sorted from them (not recorded which). The receptors stem from a young man who had mild COVID-19 (a few samples of this study predate the infection). Cell type and time point are not known. The conserved cysteine and the conserved F or W are not part of the CDR3 here. The D gene is left open where the match is weak.

d_call: -; j_call: TRBJ1-1; v_call: TRBV20-1; cdr3_aa: SGEGEGVNTEAF
d_call: TRBD1; j_call: TRBJ2-3; v_call: TRBV7-3; cdr3_aa: ASSFGTGGRDTQY
d_call: TRBD1; j_call: TRBJ1-2; v_call: TRBV2; cdr3_aa: ASSEVRGPANYGYT
d_call: -; j_call: TRBJ2-3; v_call: TRBV7-2; cdr3_aa: ASSDGGWGPSDTQY
d_call: -; j_call: TRBJ2-1; v_call: TRBV7-2; cdr3_aa: ASSLGFGLDEQF
d_call: -; j_call: TRBJ2-3; v_call: TRBV6-4; cdr3_aa: ASSAGSTDTQY
d_call: -; j_call: TRBJ2-7; v_call: TRBV20-1; cdr3_aa: SVGSQSYEQY
d_call: -; j_call: TRBJ2-1; v_call: TRBV30; cdr3_aa: AWIDNEQF
d_call: -; j_call: TRBJ1-2; v_call: TRBV7-8; cdr3_aa: ASSLDAGNYGYT
d_call: TRBD1; j_call: TRBJ1-1; v_call: TRBV24-1; cdr3_aa: ATSDRTGIEAF